These 21 T cell receptor beta chains originate from one sample sequenced in a study of blood T cell repertoires in COVID-19. Sequenced by immunoSEQ multiplex PCR; TCRdb stores in-frame clones only, minus some. Among 100,000 to 150,000 clones listed, approximately 90% were seen once. The source material was peripheral blood. The receptor source for this set is a man aged 45-65 years with acute or convalescent COVID-19.

The CDR3 DNA follows: TGTGCCACCTCAGGGGAGTACGAGCAGTACTTC. This codes for CATSGEYEQYF. V gene TRBV10-3 combines with J gene TRBJ2-7, with D maybe TRBD1 (6 bases). The germline V gene encodes CDR1 ENHRY and CDR2 SYGVKD. Deletions cut 10 bases from V and 4 bases from J, with 11 bases between. This CDR3 spans 11 amino acids.

This clone showed up just a few times. The rearrangement links TRBV2 to TRBJ2-7; 9 bases agree with TRBD2. This CDR3 is built from 13 residues. Trimming removed 8 bases from V and 2 bases from J; junction bases left unmatched: 4. Germline V gives CDR1 SNHLY, CDR2 FYNNEI. CDR3 protein: CASGSGGPYEQYF. CDR3 in DNA: TGTGCCAGCGGGAGCGGGGGGCCCTACGAGCAGTACTTC.

The V call is TRBV6-5, the J call TRBJ1-2; D is uncertain. The germline V gene encodes CDR1 MNHEY and CDR2 SVGAGI. The V gene lost 2 bases and the J gene lost 5 bases, with 6 bases spanning the gap. The CDR3 length is 12 residues. CDR3 bases: TGTGCCAGCAGTTACGGCAGTTATGGCTACACCTTC. Amino acids: CASSYGSYGYTF.

CDR3 sequence (DNA): TGTGCCAGCAACCCTCCGGGACAGGGGGTTGAAAAACTGTTTTTT. Amino acids: CASNPPGQGVEKLFF. This sequence joins TRBV11-2 and TRBJ1-4; TRBD1 matches 11 bases. V was pared by 7 bases and J by 7 bases, with 8 bases of the junction left unmatched. This CDR3 has 15 residues. Germline V gene lookup returns CDR1 SGHAT and CDR2 FQNNGV.

This chain uses TRBV3-1 (or the pseudogene TRBV3-2) with TRBJ2-7; 7 bases match TRBD2. After removal of 4 bases from V and 6 bases from J, the junction contained 15 bases not matched to a gene. Germline CDR1 is LGHDT and CDR2 is YNNKEL (reference sequence). The CDR3 sequence is 16 residues long. DNA for the CDR3: TGTGCCAGCAGCCTGTTTATGACTAGCTTCCCTTCCGAGCAGTACTTC. It specifies CASSLFMTSFPSEQYF.

The chain joins TRBV24-1 to TRBJ2-1; 12 positions agree with TRBD2. With V trimmed by 4 bases and J by 12 bases, 18 bases remained unmatched. Germline loops: CDR1 KGHDR, CDR2 SFDVKD. The CDR3 runs to 18 residues. CDR3 loop: CATSDPYPRLAGVFGQFF. CDR3 nucleotide sequence: TGTGCCACCAGTGACCCGTATCCTAGACTAGCGGGAGTTTTTGGGCAGTTCTTC.

For the CDR3, the DNA is TGTGCCACCAGCGCAATAGCGGGAGGGCAGAGCGGGGAGCTGTTTTTT. Translated, it gives CATSAIAGGQSGELFF. The gene calls are TRBV24-1 and TRBJ2-2; 11 bases are a match to TRBD2. The CDR3 extends over 16 amino acids. Germline values: CDR1 KGHDR, CDR2 SFDVKD. V trimming: 7 bases; J trimming: 7 bases; junction bases outside the gene matches: 10.

The genes are TRBV4-3 and TRBJ2-7; 7 bases line up with TRBD1. This CDR3 has 15 residues. J was trimmed by 2 bases and V by 0 bases; bases with no gene match: 4. Germline lookup yields CDR1 LGHNA and CDR2 YSLEER. The chain's CDR3 is CASSQDRDSTYEQYF. The CDR3 bases are TGCGCCAGCAGCCAAGACAGGGACAGCACCTACGAGCAGTACTTC.

This clone showed up just a few times. CDR3 sequence (DNA): TGCGCCAGCAGCCCGCTTGGACACTCCTACGAGCAGTACTTC. Its protein is CASSPLGHSYEQYF. V is TRBV5-1 and J is TRBJ2-7, with D maybe TRBD1 (5 bases). CDR3 length: 14 amino acids. The germline gives CDR1 SGHRS, CDR2 YFSETQ. Trimming took 4 bases from V and 0 from J, leaving 11 bases between them.

The chain employs TRBV15 and TRBJ1-2; possibly TRBD1 for D (5 bases). Trimming pared 0 bases from V and 2 bases from J, leaving 10 bases between. The germline gives CDR1 LNHNV, CDR2 YYDKDF (reference sequence). The length of the CDR3 is 15 residues. CDR3 residues: CATSRERGGNYGYTF. CDR3 in DNA: TGTGCCACCAGCAGAGAGCGGGGGGGGAACTATGGCTACACCTTC.

The rearrangement links TRBV12-3 or TRBV12-4 to TRBJ2-2, with unresolved D. CDR3 length: 10 amino acids. V lost 5 bases and J 8 bases, leaving 3 bases between the germline ends. CDR3 coding DNA: TGTGCCAGCAGTCATGGGGAGCTGTTTTTT. Encoded protein: CASSHGELFF.

The chain uses TRBV7-6 and TRBJ1-3; maybe TRBD1 (6 bases). CDR3 length equals 16 residues. V was pared by 8 bases and J by 4 bases, with 21 bases between. Germline assignment: CDR1 SGHVS and CDR2 FNYEAQ. The CDR3 nucleotides read TGTGCCAGCGCCTTAGGTGGGGGCACGGGAGGAAACACCATATATTTT. Translation gives CASALGGGTGGNTIYF.

The V and J genes are TRBV6-5 and TRBJ2-7; 9 positions agree with TRBD2. The CDR3 totals 15 residues. Per the germline V gene, CDR1 is MNHEY and CDR2 is SVGAGI. The V and J ends lost 6 bases and 6 bases, in that order; junction bases with no gene match: 12. The CDR3 here is CASSSLVAGVGEQYF. The DNA of the CDR3 is TGTGCCAGCAGCTCCCTGGTAGCGGGAGTCGGCGAGCAGTACTTC.

The chain joins TRBV7-9 to TRBJ2-3; D gene ambiguous. The germline CDR1 and CDR2 sequences are SEHNR and FQNEAQ (reference sequence). The CDR3 is made up of 12 amino acids. V gave up 4 bases and J gave up 4 bases, with 6 bases separating them. The CDR3 coding sequence is TGTGCCAGCAGCTCCGGGTCAGATACGCAGTATTTT. Protein: CASSSGSDTQYF.

The rearrangement joins TRBV5-1 to TRBJ2-2; 10 nucleotides line up with TRBD1. V shed 5 bases, J shed 4 bases, and the junction held 5 bases outside the gene matches. The CDR3 extends over 15 amino acids. Germline CDR1 is SGHRS and CDR2 is YFSETQ. The CDR3 DNA reads TGCGCCAGCAGTTATGGGGACAGGGGCACCGGGGAGCTGTTTTTT. It yields the protein CASSYGDRGTGELFF.

The rearrangement joins TRBV6-2 or TRBV6-3 to TRBJ1-1, with 8 bases identical to TRBD1. Germline values: CDR1 MNHEY, CDR2 SVGEGT. The CDR3 is 14 residues long. V lost 2 bases and J lost 2; bases outside the gene matches: 1. CDR3 sequence: CASSYGQGNTEAFF. The CDR3 DNA sequence: TGTGCCAGCAGTTACGGACAGGGAAACACTGAAGCTTTCTTT.

This clone was found once. The chain joins TRBV6-2 or TRBV6-3 to TRBJ1-2, with D possibly TRBD1 on 6 matching bases. The germline V gene encodes CDR1 MNHEY and CDR2 SVGEGT. Trimming took off 0 bases at V and 3 bases at J, with 14 bases between the two ends. This CDR3 contains 16 residues. CDR3 region: CASSYSNLGADYGYTF. CDR3 DNA: TGTGCCAGCAGTTACTCGAACCTGGGGGCGGACTATGGCTACACCTTC.

The J gene is TRBJ1-5, the V gene TRBV29-1; D is ambiguous. Germline V gives CDR1 SQVTM, CDR2 ANQGSEA. The CDR3 is 13 amino acids. V was pared by 4 bases and J by 0 bases, with 7 bases between. Here the CDR3 reads CSVGSNSNQPQHF. The CDR3 nucleotides read TGCAGCGTTGGGAGCAATAGCAATCAGCCCCAGCATTTT. Looking up the rest from reference TRBV29-1 and TRBJ1-5 gives the full variable domain: SAVISQKPSRDICQRGTSLTIQCQVDSQVTMMFWYRQQPGQSLTLIATANQGSEATYESGFVIDKFPISRPNLTFSTLTVSNMSPEDSSIYLCSVGSNSNQPQHFGDGTRLSIL.

The chain joins TRBV9 to TRBJ2-7; TRBD2 agrees at 7 bases. Germline CDR1 SGDLS, CDR2 YYNGEE. This CDR3 spans 14 amino acids. J gave up 5 bases and V 3 bases, and 8 bases lay outside the gene matches. The CDR3 is CASSEYMGGNEQYF. In nucleotides, the CDR3 is TGTGCCAGCAGCGAGTATATGGGGGGGAACGAGCAGTACTTC.

The chain uses TRBV10-3 and TRBJ1-1; the match to TRBD1 covers 10 bases. V was clipped by 4 bases and J by 10 bases; unmatched bases: 15. The length of the CDR3 is 16 residues. CDR1 and CDR2 from the germline V gene are ENHRY and SYGVKD. CDR3 DNA sequence: TGTGCCATCAGTGTCATTCTCCGGGACAGGGGATGGGGAGCTTTCTTT. Translating gives CAISVILRDRGWGAFF.

This rearrangement joins TRBV19 to TRBJ1-2; 9 nucleotides align to TRBD1. The trim removed 9 bases at V and 4 bases at J, leaving 12 bases unmatched. There are 15 residues in the CDR3. Germline CDR1 LNHDA, CDR2 SQIVND (reference sequence). Here the CDR3 DNA reads TGTGCCAGCCTCCGGGACAGGGAATCGGTCTATGGCTACACCTTC. As protein: CASLRDRESVYGYTF.